The TCR beta chain under discussion was sequenced for a study of blood T cell repertoires in COVID-19. The germline V gene encodes CDR1 MGHRA and CDR2 YSYEKL. V was clipped by 1 base and J by 8 bases, with 5 bases between them. This CDR3 comprises 11 residues. Assay used: immunoSEQ multiplex PCR; TCRdb lists only in-frame clones, some missing. The table includes under 550,000 clones, 80% to 90% detected once. This receptor was identified in a man aged 18-30 years with COVID-19, enrolled during active disease. The chain uses TRBV4-1 and TRBJ1-1; D remains unclear. Sequencing used peripheral blood. CDR3 nucleotide sequence: TGCGCCAGCAGCCAAGGGAGGGAAGCTTTCTTT. Translation gives CASSQGREAFF.